This T cell receptor (beta chain) was identified in a study of blood T cell repertoires in COVID-19 (TCRdb year 2020). Looking at the study overall: The collaborator samples originated in the United States, Italy and Spain and spanned the acute and convalescent phases of COVID-19. Nearly every sample came with metadata listing a de-identified subject ID, COVID-19 status, age in years and sex. Where available, HLA class I and class II types were obtained from metadata supplied by the sample provider rather than from assay-based typing. The dataset comprised deeply sampled blood TCRbeta repertoires from subjects exposed to, actively infected with, or recovered from COVID-19. The samples were drawn from the first 160 participants of the ongoing ImmuneRACE study and from some 1,300 subjects provided by 6 global collaborators. The prospective study material was composed of cDNA or gDNA derived from T cells, B-cell-depleted T cells, or PBMCs. A freely available public database, intended as a resource for researchers studying the immune response to SARS-CoV-2, is where the repertoires were released.

Each collaborating institution followed its own protocols to collect whole blood in K2EDTA tubes. For TCRbeta analysis, collaborators shipped samples in one of three forms: frozen whole blood, isolated PBMCs, or DNA extracted from either of those sample types. Looking up the germline V gene (reference sequence) yields CDR1 GTSNPN and CDR2 SVGIG. From the cysteine through the phenylalanine, the CDR3 covers 12 amino acids. Solely the CDR3 DNA is kept, with 36 bases framed from the first base. Between the V and J ends, shortened by 3 bases and 4 bases respectively, the junction contains 9 bases. As regards this clone: The antigen it binds to is not known. No per-base quality is available; no much larger clone lies one base away.

TCRbeta CDR3 regions were amplified from genomic DNA by means of the immunoSEQ Assay, a bias-controlled multiplex PCR. Processing in the source paper ran as follows. Within the assay, amplification of reference gene primers was used to estimate how many nucleated cells each sample contained. To quantify the absolute abundance of each unique TCRbeta CDR3 rearrangement, sequence reads were collapsed and filtered. For each sample, productive Simpson clonality was calculated as the square root of Simpson's diversity index over productive rearrangements. In TCRdb, the immuneACCESS table is reduced to in-frame sequences with V and J assigned. These tables do not hold every clone; where another copy was compared, an unresolved V gene accounts for under half, and the others remain unexplained. The V and J calls and clone size are taken from that table; D and trimming were inferred from the DNA. The table for this sample lists about 91,000 clones; about four fifths of them were counted only once. Roughly 10% of the sample goes to the ten largest clones.

Findings and caveats that apply to the study as a whole: How much clinical and demographic metadata was included differed by source and by participant, and the metadata was provided uncurated.

The V gene is TRBV30 and the J gene is TRBJ1-1, with no reliable assignment of the D segment. The receptor was derived from a woman aged 80 or over with acute or convalescent COVID-19. Sequencing was done on a sample of peripheral blood. DNA sequence: TGTGCCTGGAGCTGGAGAGGCACTGAAGCTTTCTTT. Translated, this gives CAWSWRGTEAFF.